The T cell receptor (beta chain) described here comes from a study of cytomegalovirus exposure and HLA in healthy donors. This clone was seen a handful of times. What it recognizes is unknown. The germline gives CDR1 LNHDA, CDR2 SQIVND (reference sequence). V lost 7 bases and J lost 1, with 7 bases in between. This CDR3 has 12 amino acids. Amplification used 60 Vbeta primers and 13 Jbeta primers. Sequencing was performed with immunoSEQ multiplex PCR; in TCRdb, only in-frame clones are kept and a portion is missing. The sample yields about 200,000 clones, over 65% seen once. Study conclusions and caveats: Most subjects had HLA-A and HLA-B alleles reportedly predicted accurately by TCR beta sequences. It was only CMV serostatus that was available as immune exposure information.

The sequence was collected from a woman aged 30 to 39 in good health and CMV-seronegative. Sequenced sample: PBMCs. The rearrangement links TRBV19 to TRBJ1-1; D is undetermined. The CDR3 spells CASTPGNTEAFF. The DNA of the CDR3 is TGTGCCAGTACTCCGGGGAACACTGAAGCTTTCTTT.